The 15 T cell receptor beta chains presented below share a single source sample, sequenced in a study of ipilimumab plus nivolumab after autologous stem cell transplantation. The method was immunoSEQ multiplex PCR; TCRdb's version includes in-frame clones alone and lacks a portion of them. The sample yields fewer than 45,000 clones, nearly 95% seen once. The sequences come from PBMCs, collected in a trial of ipilimumab plus nivolumab as post-transplant consolidation. These receptors were collected from a male donor with multiple myeloma.

The DNA for the CDR3 is TGCGCCAGCAGCCAAGATACCGGGGGCTATAACATTCAGTACTTC. It codes for CASSQDTGGYNIQYF. This rearrangement joins TRBV4-3 to TRBJ2-4; tentatively, D is TRBD1 or TRBD2 (6 bases each). The CDR3 has 15 amino acids. CDR1 is LGHNA, CDR2 YSLEER, per germline. V was cut by 0 bases and J by 7 bases, with 13 bases left in between.

The rearrangement links TRBV28 to TRBJ2-3, with D hard to call. Trimming took off 4 bases at V and 7 bases at J, with 21 bases between the two ends. The CDR3 has 16 amino acids. Germline-derived CDR1 and CDR2 are MDHEN and SYDVKM. CDR3 amino acids: CASSSPLLASANTQYF. The CDR3, as DNA: TGTGCCAGCAGTTCCCCTTTGTTGGCCTCCGCGAATACGCAGTATTTT.

The J gene is TRBJ2-2, the V gene TRBV19; possible D gene TRBD2, 5 bases. V gave up 1 base and J gave up 3 bases, with 15 bases separating them. Germline loops: CDR1 LNHDA, CDR2 SQIVND (reference sequence). The CDR3 contains 17 residues. The CDR3 DNA reads TGTGCCAGTAGTATAGGTCTGAGGAGGCTGGACACCGGGGAGCTGTTTTTT. This gives the protein CASSIGLRRLDTGELFF.

CDR3 coding DNA: TGTGCCAGCAGTTTCGAGCCTACTGGCGGGGAGCTGTTTTTT. It encodes CASSFEPTGGELFF. J is TRBJ2-2 and V is TRBV6-5; the D is unclear. The CDR3 runs to 14 residues. Trimming cost V 4 bases and J 7 bases, with 13 bases left between them. From germline, CDR1 is MNHEY and CDR2 SVGAGI.

The chain is built from TRBV7-2 and TRBJ2-7, with a possible D match to TRBD2 (6 bases). The CDR3 has 16 residues. Germline CDR1 and CDR2: SGHTA and FQGNSA. The V end lost 5 bases, the J end lost 1 base, and 18 bases lay between the germline ends. CDR3 bases: TGTGCCAGCAGCGGCTTAGGAGTGGGAGGTTCCTACGAGCAGTACTTC. Translation gives CASSGLGVGGSYEQYF.

This chain connects TRBV5-1 to TRBJ2-3, with a possible D match to TRBD2 (6 bases). The V gene lost 0 bases and the J gene lost 4 bases, with 9 bases spanning the gap. The CDR3 covers 14 residues. The germline CDR1 and CDR2 sequences are SGHRS and YFSETQ. This CDR3 reads CASSLALAPDTQYF. CDR3 DNA sequence: TGCGCCAGCAGCTTGGCACTAGCCCCAGATACGCAGTATTTT.

This chain links TRBV4-3 with TRBJ1-2; no definite D call. Germline CDR1 LGHNA, CDR2 YSLEER. Trimming left V 1 base short and J 6 bases short, with 6 bases between. The CDR3 has 12 residues. CDR3 region: CASSQGQNGYTF. The CDR3 DNA reads as TGCGCCAGCAGCCAAGGGCAAAATGGCTACACCTTC.

The J gene is TRBJ1-5, the V gene TRBV18; 7 positions match TRBD1. The CDR3 spans 14 residues. Germline V gene lookup returns CDR1 KGHSH and CDR2 LQKENI. J was trimmed by 6 bases and V by 2 bases; bases with no gene match: 4. The CDR3 region is CASSPTGVVQPQHF. The CDR3 DNA reads as TGTGCCAGCTCACCAACAGGGGTGGTTCAGCCCCAGCATTTT.

J is TRBJ1-5 and V is TRBV7-2, with a tentative D call TRBD1 (5 bases). CDR1 is SGHTA, CDR2 FQGNSA, per germline. Trimming took 1 base from V and 0 from J, leaving 10 bases between them. This CDR3 is built from 16 residues. CDR3 DNA sequence: TGTGCCAGCAGCTTAGGGGGGGAGATTAGCAATCAGCCCCAGCATTTT. This gives the protein CASSLGGEISNQPQHF.

This chain connects TRBV15 to TRBJ1-4, with D hard to call. The CDR3 runs 15 residues. Germline CDR1 reads LNHNV; CDR2 reads YYDKDF (reference sequence). Trimming pared 9 bases from V and 0 bases from J, leaving 14 bases between. The CDR3 protein is CATKGTASTNEKLFF. The CDR3 DNA reads as TGTGCCACTAAGGGTACAGCCTCAACTAATGAAAAACTGTTTTTT.

V is TRBV28 and J is TRBJ1-5, with a tentative D call TRBD1 (6 bases). There are 17 residues in the CDR3. CDR1 and CDR2 (germline): MDHEN, SYDVKM. The V gene lost 4 bases and the J gene lost 6 bases, with 22 bases spanning the gap. CDR3 loop: CASSYWGTTGSTQPQHF. DNA of the CDR3: TGTGCCAGCAGTTACTGGGGGACCACAGGGTCCACTCAGCCCCAGCATTTT.

Turning to this clone: The same CDR3 is also encoded by other DNA sequences in this sample. The chain couples TRBV5-1 to TRBJ2-3, with 9 bases matching TRBD1. This CDR3 has 16 amino acids. V was pared by 3 bases and J by 1 base, with 6 bases of the junction left unmatched. The germline CDR1 and CDR2 sequences are SGHRS and YFSETQ. The CDR3, as DNA: TGCGCCAGCAGCTCCACAGGGGGCGATGGCACAGATACGCAGTATTTT. Translating gives CASSSTGGDGTDTQYF.

This sequence joins TRBV5-6 and TRBJ2-3, with 11 nucleotides matching TRBD1. Looked up from germline, CDR1 is SGHDT and CDR2 is YYEEEE. V was pared by 5 bases and J by 2 bases, with 13 bases of the junction left unmatched. This CDR3 contains 18 residues. This CDR3 reads CASSSGTGGYHTTDTQYF. CDR3 nucleotides: TGTGCCAGCAGTTCCGGGACAGGGGGTTACCACACCACAGATACGCAGTATTTT.

The chain uses TRBV10-2 and TRBJ2-1; no clear D. V was clipped by 4 bases and J by 10 bases, with 17 bases between them. The CDR3 totals 14 residues. Germline V gene sequence: CDR1 WSHSY, CDR2 SAAADI. The CDR3 DNA follows: TGCGCCAGCAGTGCGCAGGTTTCCAGCTCGGAGCAGTTCTTC. This translates into CASSAQVSSSEQFF.

The chain is built from TRBV14 and TRBJ2-6; D gene uncertain. V was cut by 7 bases and J by 4 bases, with 8 bases left in between. In germline, CDR1 is SGHDN, CDR2 FVKESK. The CDR3 sequence is 13 residues long. The CDR3 DNA sequence: TGTGCCAGCACCAAGCTAGGGGCCAACGTCCTGACTTTC. This encodes CASTKLGANVLTF.